The entry below gives a single TCR beta chain sequence along with its context. The antigen remains undetermined. The libraries were made with immunoSEQ version 4 in survey mode. Repertoires were generated with immunoSEQ multiplex PCR, while TCRdb's copy carries only in-frame clones and drops some. The table has about 47,000 clones, just over 90% seen once; the top ten hold about 2%. This nonspecific control used anti-CD3/anti-CD28 bead stimulation of CD4+ T cells. Sorting of responding CD4+ T cells relied on upregulated CD40 ligand together with CD69. These data originate in a study of persistence of HIV-infected CD4 T cells. General study findings and limits: Antigen-responding cells were enriched for degenerate expanded CDR3beta sequences.

The V gene's germline CDR1 is LNHDA and CDR2 SQIVND (reference sequence). The length of the CDR3 is 11 residues. Between the trimmed V and J ends, which lost 6 bases and 5 bases, there was a span of 4 bases. This clonotype was obtained from an adult man with HIV who was CMV-seropositive. The chain is built from TRBV19 and TRBJ1-4; no definite D call. The sequencing used CD4+ T cells sorted from PBMCs after roughly 19-hour stimulation, collected from a patient who received antiretroviral therapy. The CDR3 DNA reads TGTGCCAGTAGCAGGAATGAAAAACTGTTTTTT. Encoded protein: CASSRNEKLFF.